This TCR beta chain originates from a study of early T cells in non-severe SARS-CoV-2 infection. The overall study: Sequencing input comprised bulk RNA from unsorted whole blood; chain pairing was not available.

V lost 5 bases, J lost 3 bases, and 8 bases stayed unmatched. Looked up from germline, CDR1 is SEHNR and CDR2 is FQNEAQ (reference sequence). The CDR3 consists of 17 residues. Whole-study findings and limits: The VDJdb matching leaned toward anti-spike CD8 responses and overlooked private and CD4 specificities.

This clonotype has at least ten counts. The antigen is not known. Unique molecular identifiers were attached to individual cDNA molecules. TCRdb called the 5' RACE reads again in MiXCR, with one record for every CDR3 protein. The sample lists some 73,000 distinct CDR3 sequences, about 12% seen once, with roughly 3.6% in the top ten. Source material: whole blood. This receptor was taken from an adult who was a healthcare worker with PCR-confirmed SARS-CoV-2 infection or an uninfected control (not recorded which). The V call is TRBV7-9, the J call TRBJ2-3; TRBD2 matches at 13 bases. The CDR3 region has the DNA TGTGCCAGCAGCCAGGGGACTAGCGGGGCCCAGACAGATACGCAGTATTTT. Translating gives CASSQGTSGAQTDTQYF.